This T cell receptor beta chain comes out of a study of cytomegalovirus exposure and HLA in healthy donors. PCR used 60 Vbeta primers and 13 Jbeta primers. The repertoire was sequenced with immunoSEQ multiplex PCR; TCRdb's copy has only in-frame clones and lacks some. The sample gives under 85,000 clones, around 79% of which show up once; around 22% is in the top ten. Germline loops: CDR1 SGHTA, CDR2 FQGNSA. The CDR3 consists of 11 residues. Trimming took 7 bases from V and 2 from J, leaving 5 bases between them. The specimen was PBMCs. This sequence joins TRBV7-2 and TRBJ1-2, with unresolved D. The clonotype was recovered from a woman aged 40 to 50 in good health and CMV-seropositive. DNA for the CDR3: TGTGCCAGCACCAAAAACTATGGCTACACCTTC. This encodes CASTKNYGYTF. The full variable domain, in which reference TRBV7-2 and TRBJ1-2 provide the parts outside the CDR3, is GAGVSQSPSNKVTEKGKDVELRCDPISGHTALYWYRQSLGQGLEFLIYFQGNSAPDKSGLPSDRFSAERTGGSVSTLTIQRTQQEDSAVYLCASTKNYGYTFGSGTRLTVV.